These T cell receptor beta chains were read from a single sample in a study of T cells in Graves' hyperthyroidism and ophthalmopathy. TCRdb reanalysed the multiplex PCR reads using MiXCR and keeps one entry per CDR3 protein. The table records 470,000 or so distinct CDR3 sequences, around 20% of them present only once. The sample was blood. The receptors here all came from a man between 18 and 35 years old with Graves' hyperthyroidism. Both conserved end residues are trimmed from each CDR3. A D gene is named only where the DNA matches it firmly. Clone size, where shown, is once, few, many, or a class for clones that have expanded.

TRBV12-3/TRBV12-4	NA	TRBJ1-1	few	ASSLDRQQAF
TRBV28	NA	TRBJ2-7	many	ASSPGPAFSYEQY
TRBV10-3	TRBD1	TRBJ2-5	NA	ASMDRGETQY
TRBV20-1	TRBD1	TRBJ2-7	NA	SAESPGTGFYEQY
TRBV27	TRBD1	TRBJ1-5	NA	ASSPDRATKPQH
TRBV6-2/TRBV6-3	TRBD1	TRBJ2-3	NA	ASRFDRGTDTQY
TRBV20-1	TRBD1	TRBJ1-2	many	SARDPQGHLDGYT
TRBV20-1	NA	TRBJ2-5	many	SARVMTGKGETQY
TRBV18	TRBD1	TRBJ1-2	few	ASSPGPTGADT
TRBV12-3/TRBV12-4	NA	TRBJ1-3	NA	ASSRGQASSGNTIY
TRBV12-3/TRBV12-4	NA	TRBJ2-4	many	ASSPHTSEFMAKNIQY
TRBV6-1	TRBD1	TRBJ2-2	many	ARQGVNGELF
TRBV6-4	NA	TRBJ1-3	many	ASSDRGGNTIY
TRBV12-3/TRBV12-4	NA	TRBJ1-2	few	ASSLTEEETRGGYT
TRBV28	NA	TRBJ2-7	many	ASSLWGGRSYEQY
TRBV9	NA	TRBJ2-7	many	ASSVGLFGYEQY
TRBV4-1	NA	TRBJ1-5	few	ASSQVVGLRQPQH
TRBV12-3/TRBV12-4	TRBD1	TRBJ2-7	many	ASSFGQGLSEQY
TRBV9	NA	TRBJ1-1	many	ASSRGGNGNTEAF
TRBV20-1	NA	TRBJ2-7	many	SAKSGSGGWEY
TRBV19	NA	TRBJ1-5	NA	ASTSLLLSNQPQH
TRBV15	TRBD1	TRBJ1-2	NA	ATSRTRTGGFGYT
TRBV7-8	TRBD2	TRBJ2-7	NA	ASSSKTSYSYEQY
TRBV2	TRBD1	TRBJ2-7	NA	ASSEDRGGDEQY
TRBV27	NA	TRBJ1-1	many	ASSLSRNTEAF
TRBV15	NA	TRBJ1-5	many	ATSSQGLWESNQPQH
TRBV20-1	NA	TRBJ1-2	NA	SASNFRDYGYT
TRBV20-1	NA	TRBJ2-7	NA	SASMRGRSYEQY
TRBV4-1	NA	TRBJ2-4	NA	ASSPVDQGIQNIQY